Listed below are T cell receptor beta chains from one sample, sequenced in a study of T cells in Graves' hyperthyroidism and ophthalmopathy. One entry per CDR3 protein results from TCRdb running MiXCR on the multiplex PCR reads. The sample records about 350,000 distinct CDR3 sequences, approximately 17% being singletons. The sample taken for sequencing was blood. The receptors were gathered from a woman aged 30 to 39 with Graves' hyperthyroidism that later progressed to Graves' ophthalmopathy. Both conserved end residues are part of each CDR3. The D gene is left open where the match is weak. Where a row states a size, it is once, few, many or the class of an expanded clone; other rows omit it.

v_call	clone_size	j_call	d_call	cdr3_aa	cdr3_nt
TRBV7-9	few	TRBJ2-6	.	CASSSQQSTGSSGANVLTF	TGTGCCAGCAGCTCACAACAATCCACAGGTAGCTCTGGGGCCAACGTCCTGACTTTC
TRBV6-1	many	TRBJ2-7	.	CASSAGTQSYEQYF	TGTGCCAGCAGTGCCGGGACTCAATCCTACGAGCAGTACTTC
TRBV4-2	many	TRBJ2-7	.	CASSQDRLAPYEQYF	TGTGCCAGCAGCCAAGATCGGCTAGCACCCTACGAGCAGTACTTC
TRBV12-3/TRBV12-4	many	TRBJ1-1	.	CASSPAGARGTEAFF	TGTGCCAGCAGTCCAGCCGGGGCGAGGGGCACTGAAGCTTTCTTT
TRBV28	.	TRBJ1-1	.	CASSLLGSGNTEAFF	TGTGCCAGCAGTTTACTCGGTTCGGGGAACACTGAAGCTTTCTTT
TRBV4-2	.	TRBJ1-4	.	CASSQGQGGEKLFF	TGTGCCAGCAGCCAAGGCCAGGGAGGTGAAAAACTGTTTTTT
TRBV27	many	TRBJ2-1	.	CASSLVPTSYNEQFF	TGTGCCAGCAGTTTAGTCCCCACGTCCTACAATGAGCAGTTCTTC
TRBV28	many	TRBJ1-5	TRBD1	CASSLQQGVSQPQHF	TGTGCCAGCAGCCTACAACAGGGGGTGTCTCAGCCCCAGCATTTT
TRBV15	many	TRBJ2-1	.	CATSRVGYNEQFF	TGTGCCACCAGCAGAGTTGGGTACAATGAGCAGTTCTTC
TRBV4-1	.	TRBJ1-6	.	CASSQVTGPNSPLHF	TGCGCCAGCAGCCAAGTGACAGGACCCAATTCACCCCTCCACTTT